This passage covers 15 T cell receptor beta chains from one sample sequenced in a study of cytomegalovirus exposure and HLA in healthy donors. The method was immunoSEQ multiplex PCR; TCRdb's version includes in-frame clones alone and lacks a portion of them. Among hundreds of thousands of clones listed, about nine tenths were seen once. The sequencing input was PBMCs. Receptor source: a woman aged 18-30 years in good health and CMV-seronegative.

The V gene is TRBV9, the J gene TRBJ1-2; no definite D call. V lost 0 bases to trimming and J lost 4 bases, with 13 bases between them. The CDR3 contains 15 residues. The germline CDR1 and CDR2 sequences are SGDLS and YYNGEE. The CDR3 loop reads CASSVAGIEGYGYTF. In DNA, the CDR3 is TGTGCCAGCAGCGTAGCTGGGATAGAGGGCTATGGCTACACCTTC. The variable domain in full, with the rest retrieved from reference TRBV9 and TRBJ1-2, is DSGVTQTPKHLITATGQRVTLRCSPRSGDLSVYWYQQSLDQGLQFLIQYYNGEERAKGNILERFSAQQFPDLHSELNLSSLELGDSALYFCASSVAGIEGYGYTFGSGTRLTVV.

V gene TRBV19 combines with J gene TRBJ2-1; 8 bases match TRBD2. The V gene's germline CDR1 is LNHDA and CDR2 SQIVND (reference sequence). This CDR3 has 15 residues. Unmatched junction bases numbered 9, after V lost 9 bases and J lost 2 bases. CDR3 amino acids: CASPSERGPYNEQFF. CDR3 nucleotides: TGTGCCAGCCCCTCGGAGCGGGGGCCCTACAATGAGCAGTTCTTC.

This clone occurred once. The V call is TRBV6-1, the J call TRBJ1-5; D possibly corresponds to TRBD1 (5 bases). Trimming removed 1 base at V and 0 bases at J, with 7 bases between. The CDR3 spans 15 residues. CDR1 and CDR2 (germline): MNHNS, SASEGT. The CDR3 DNA reads TGTGCCAGCAGTGAAGAGGGGATTAGCAATCAGCCCCAGCATTTT. Translating it yields CASSEEGISNQPQHF.

The chain has TRBV11-2 and TRBJ2-7, with TRBD1 matching 8 bases. Trimming removed 6 bases from V and 7 bases from J; junction bases left unmatched: 5. CDR3 size: 12 residues. Germline V lookup: CDR1 SGHAT, CDR2 FQNNGV. The CDR3 here is CASSRRGREQYF. The CDR3 coding sequence is TGTGCCAGCAGTCGCAGGGGGCGAGAGCAGTACTTC. The full variable domain, completed using reference TRBV11-2 and TRBJ2-7, is EAGVAQSPRYKIIEKRQSVAFWCNPISGHATLYWYQQILGQGPKLLIQFQNNGVVDDSQLPKDRFSAERLKGVDSTLKIQPAKLEDSAVYLCASSRRGREQYFGPGTRLTVT.

This clone was seen only once. V is TRBV2 and J is TRBJ2-7, with D possibly matching TRBD2 (5 bases). With 4 bases removed from V and 0 bases from J, the gap between germline ends came to 10 bases. The CDR3 sequence is 14 residues long. Germline V lookup: CDR1 SNHLY, CDR2 FYNNEI. The CDR3 is CASSVEGFSYEQYF. Here the CDR3 DNA reads TGTGCCAGCAGTGTAGAGGGATTCTCCTACGAGCAGTACTTC. The entire variable domain, with the rest obtained from reference TRBV2 and TRBJ2-7, is as follows: EPEVTQTPSHQVTQMGQEVILRCVPISNHLYFYWYRQILGQKVEFLVSFYNNEISEKSEIFDDQFSVERPDGSNFTLKIRSTKLEDSAMYFCASSVEGFSYEQYFGPGTRLTVT.

This clone has a handful of counts. The chain links TRBV5-1 to TRBJ2-7; 7 bases are shared with TRBD1. The CDR3 contains 13 residues. The germline gives CDR1 SGHRS, CDR2 YFSETQ. Losses at the gene ends were 5 bases for V and 0 bases for J; bases not matched to a gene: 2. The DNA for the CDR3 is TGCGCCAGCAGGTGGACAGGCTCCTACGAGCAGTACTTC. Residues: CASRWTGSYEQYF.

The chain joins TRBV7-8 to TRBJ1-5, with TRBD1 identical over 8 bases. Germline V gene sequence: CDR1 SGHVS, CDR2 FQNEAQ. J lost 6 bases, V lost 2 bases, and 3 bases had no gene match. There are 14 residues in the CDR3. The CDR3 spells CASSLWDRSQPQHF. In nucleotides, the CDR3 is TGTGCCAGCAGCTTATGGGACAGGTCTCAGCCCCAGCATTTT.

The J gene is TRBJ2-1, the V gene TRBV11-2; 10 bases are a match to TRBD2. Trimming at V came to 2 bases and at J to 1 base, leaving 8 bases not matched to a gene. Germline lookup yields CDR1 SGHAT and CDR2 FQNNGV. This CDR3 has 18 residues. CDR3 sequence (DNA): TGTGCCAGCAGCTTACATCTAGCGGGGGCCCCTTCCTACAATGAGCAGTTCTTC. This codes for CASSLHLAGAPSYNEQFF.

The chain uses TRBV29-1 and TRBJ2-2, with 8 bases matching TRBD1. CDR1 is SQVTM, CDR2 ANQGSEA, per germline. V lost 7 bases, J lost 4 bases, and 8 bases stayed unmatched. The CDR3 totals 14 residues. CDR3 nucleotides: TGCAGCGCCGGTCCCGGGACAGGCACCGGGGAGCTGTTTTTT. Translated: CSAGPGTGTGELFF.

V gene TRBV15 combines with J gene TRBJ2-7; 12 bases line up with TRBD2. Germline V CDR1 and CDR2: LNHNV, YYDKDF (reference sequence). This CDR3 is 15 amino acids long. The V and J ends lost 3 bases and 6 bases, in that order; junction bases with no gene match: 6. The CDR3 reads CATSSASGGAREQYF. The CDR3 DNA reads TGTGCCACCAGCAGTGCTAGCGGGGGGGCCCGCGAGCAGTACTTC.

The J gene is TRBJ2-3, the V gene TRBV11-2; D may be TRBD2 (5 bases). The V and J ends lost 0 bases and 4 bases respectively, with 17 bases between them. Germline V gene data show CDR1 as SGHAT and CDR2 as FQNNGV. The CDR3 has 17 amino acids. This CDR3 reads CASSLDRSREIPDTQYF. CDR3 nucleotides: TGTGCCAGCAGCTTAGATCGTAGCCGGGAAATCCCAGATACGCAGTATTTT.

The V and J genes are TRBV5-1 and TRBJ2-1, with TRBD2 matching over 12 bases. Germline V gives CDR1 SGHRS, CDR2 YFSETQ. The CDR3 length is 21 residues. V lost 4 bases and J lost 0; bases outside the gene matches: 17. CDR3 amino acids: CASSLWWRTSGNNLSYNEQFF. The CDR3 nucleotides are TGCGCCAGCAGCCTCTGGTGGAGGACTAGCGGGAACAACCTCTCCTACAATGAGCAGTTCTTC.

The chain uses TRBV2 and TRBJ1-5; TRBD1 aligns across 9 bases. This CDR3 contains 17 residues. J was trimmed by 4 bases and V by 5 bases; bases with no gene match: 12. Germline CDR1 reads SNHLY; CDR2 reads FYNNEI. CDR3 sequence: CASSFGTGRVGNQPQHF. CDR3 sequence (DNA): TGTGCCAGCAGTTTTGGGACAGGGAGGGTGGGGAATCAGCCCCAGCATTTT. The whole variable domain, remainder taken from reference TRBV2 and TRBJ1-5, is EPEVTQTPSHQVTQMGQEVILRCVPISNHLYFYWYRQILGQKVEFLVSFYNNEISEKSEIFDDQFSVERPDGSNFTLKIRSTKLEDSAMYFCASSFGTGRVGNQPQHFGDGTRLSIL.

The chain joins TRBV27 to TRBJ2-3, with D perhaps TRBD2 (6 bases). The V and J ends lost 6 bases and 2 bases respectively, with 24 bases between them. This CDR3 has 18 residues. Germline CDR1 reads MNHEY; CDR2 reads SMNVEV (reference sequence). CDR3 bases: TGTGCCAGCAGCCAAATGGGTCCAGTGGGGGGAAACACAGATACGCAGTATTTT. This codes for CASSQMGPVGGNTDTQYF.

The genes are TRBV2 and TRBJ2-1; D ambiguous. This CDR3 spans 14 amino acids. Germline-derived CDR1 and CDR2 are SNHLY and FYNNEI. V lost 3 bases to trimming and J lost 0 bases, with 6 bases between them. The CDR3 reads CASSDVSSYNEQFF. CDR3 DNA: TGTGCCAGCAGTGACGTGAGCTCCTACAATGAGCAGTTCTTC.